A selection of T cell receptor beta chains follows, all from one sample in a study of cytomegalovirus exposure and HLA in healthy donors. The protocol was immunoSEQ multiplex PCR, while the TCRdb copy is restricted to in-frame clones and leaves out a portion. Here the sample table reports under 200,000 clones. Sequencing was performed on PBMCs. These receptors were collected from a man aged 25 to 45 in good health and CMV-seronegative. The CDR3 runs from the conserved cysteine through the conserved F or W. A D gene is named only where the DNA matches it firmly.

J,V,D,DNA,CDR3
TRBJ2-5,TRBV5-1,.,TGCGCCAGCAGCGCGGAGGGACTCTCCCGGACCCAGTACTTC,CASSAEGLSRTQYF
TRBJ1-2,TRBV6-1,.,TGTGCCAGCAGTGGCAAATCCGGGACATCCGTATACTATGGCTACACCTTC,CASSGKSGTSVYYGYTF
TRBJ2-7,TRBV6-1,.,TGTGCCAGCAGTGAAGCGAACGAGGCCACCTACGAGCAGTACTTC,CASSEANEATYEQYF
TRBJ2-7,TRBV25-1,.,TGTGCCAGCAGTTCCTTTACCGAATCTAGGTACGAGCAGTACTTC,CASSSFTESRYEQYF
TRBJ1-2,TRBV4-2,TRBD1,TGTGCCAGCAGCCAAGACCACGGACAGGGTATCTATGGCTACACCTTC,CASSQDHGQGIYGYTF
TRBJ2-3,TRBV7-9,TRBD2,TGTGCCAGCAGCCCTCGACTAGCGGAGAGGGACGATACGCAGTATTTT,CASSPRLAERDDTQYF
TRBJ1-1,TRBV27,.,TGTGCCAGCATTTCTGTGAACACTGAAGCTTTCTTT,CASISVNTEAFF
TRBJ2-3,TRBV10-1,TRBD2,TGCGCCAGCAGTGATAGCGGGAGATCAGATACGCAGTATTTT,CASSDSGRSDTQYF
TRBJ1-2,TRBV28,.,TGTGCCAGCAGTTCAGGACAGTCCTATGGCTACACCTTC,CASSSGQSYGYTF
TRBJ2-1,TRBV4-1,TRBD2,TGCGCCAGCAGCCAACTGTCAGCGGGAGTTGGAAATGAGCAGTTCTTC,CASSQLSAGVGNEQFF
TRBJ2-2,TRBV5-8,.,TGTGCCACGTCGGGGGGCGGGAGCCTTGGCGGGGAGCTGTTTTTT,CATSGGGSLGGELFF
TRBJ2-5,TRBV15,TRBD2,TGTGCCACCAGCAGTGCAGCGGGAGCCCTATATGGGGAGACCCAGTACTTC,CATSSAAGALYGETQYF
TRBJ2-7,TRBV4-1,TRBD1,TGCGCCAGCAGCCAAGACTTACAGGGGTCCTACTACGAGCAGTACTTC,CASSQDLQGSYYEQYF
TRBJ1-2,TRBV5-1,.,TGCGCCAGCAGCTTGGCCACCCCAGCTAACTATGGCTACACCTTC,CASSLATPANYGYTF
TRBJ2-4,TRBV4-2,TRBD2,TGTGCCAGCAGCCAAGATCCGGGACTAGCCTTCAAAAACATTCAGTACTTC,CASSQDPGLAFKNIQYF
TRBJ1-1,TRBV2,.,TGTGCCAGCAGTGGCTGGGGGACTACTGAAGCTTCCTTT,CASSGWGTTEASF
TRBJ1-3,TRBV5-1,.,TGCGCCAGCAGCCAAGTAGGTGTGGGATTAGGGGGACGATACTCTGGAAACACCATATATTTT,CASSQVGVGLGGRYSGNTIYF
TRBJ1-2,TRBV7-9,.,TGTGCCAGCAGTTTGACAGTTTATGGCTACACCTTC,CASSLTVYGYTF
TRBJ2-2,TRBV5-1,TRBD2,TGCGCCAGCAGCCCGCAACTAGCGGAGAACACCGGGGAGCTGTTTTTT,CASSPQLAENTGELFF
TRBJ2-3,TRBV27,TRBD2,TGTGCCAGCAGTTTCCTCTTGACTAGCGGTACAGATACGCAGTATTTT,CASSFLLTSGTDTQYF
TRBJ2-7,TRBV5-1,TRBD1,TGCGCCAGCAGCTTGACCGGGACAGGATACTACGAGCAGTACTTC,CASSLTGTGYYEQYF
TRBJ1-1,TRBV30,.,TGTGCCTGGAGTCGACAGCTGAACACTGAAGCTTTCTTT,CAWSRQLNTEAFF
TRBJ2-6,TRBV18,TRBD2,TGTGCCAGCTCGCGGGGGGGTTCCGGGGCCAACGTCCTGACTTTC,CASSRGGSGANVLTF
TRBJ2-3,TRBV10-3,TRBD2,TGTGCCACCAGCGGGAGCCCAGATACGCAGTATTTT,CATSGSPDTQYF
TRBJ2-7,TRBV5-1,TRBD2,TGCGCCAGCACTCTATTAGCGGGCCCTTCCTCCGAGCAGTACTTC,CASTLLAGPSSEQYF
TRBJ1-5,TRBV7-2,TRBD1,TGTGCCAGCACCGGGACAGTCAATCAGCCCCAGCATTTT,CASTGTVNQPQHF
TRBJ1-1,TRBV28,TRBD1,TGTGCCAGCAGTTTCCCCAGACAGGGGCAGACTGAAGCTTTCTTT,CASSFPRQGQTEAFF
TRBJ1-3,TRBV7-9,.,TGTGCCAGCAGACTTGACAGATCTGGAAACACCATATATTTT,CASRLDRSGNTIYF
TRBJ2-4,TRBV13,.,TGTGCCAGCAGTGATTCTAGCGCCAAAAACATTCAGTACTTC,CASSDSSAKNIQYF
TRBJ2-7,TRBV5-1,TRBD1,TGCGCCAGCAGCTTGTCTACAGGGGCGTTAGGCGAGCAGTACTTC,CASSLSTGALGEQYF
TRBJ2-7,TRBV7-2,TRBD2,TGTGCCAGCAGCTTACGGGGACTAGCGGGGGTGGATTACTACGAGCAGTACTTC,CASSLRGLAGVDYYEQYF
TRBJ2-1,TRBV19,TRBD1,TGTGCCAGTACCTCCGGGACAGGGACATACAATGAGCAGTTCTTC,CASTSGTGTYNEQFF
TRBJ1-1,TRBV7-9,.,TGTGCCAGCAGCGGGGGGGGGCGCCTACGGACTGAAGCTTTCTTT,CASSGGGRLRTEAFF
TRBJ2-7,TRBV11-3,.,TGTGCCAGCAGCTTGGGGGGTAGATCCGACGAGCAGTACTTC,CASSLGGRSDEQYF
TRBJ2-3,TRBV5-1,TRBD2,TGCGCCAGCAGCTTGGCGGGCACTAGCGGGAGAACAGATACGCAGTATTTT,CASSLAGTSGRTDTQYF
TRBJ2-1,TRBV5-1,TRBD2,TGCGCCAGCAGCTTGGCCGGACTAGCGGGACTGGATGAGCAGTTCTTC,CASSLAGLAGLDEQFF
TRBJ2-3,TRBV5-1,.,TGCGCCAGCAGCTTGGGGGGGGAGACAGATACGCAGTATTTT,CASSLGGETDTQYF
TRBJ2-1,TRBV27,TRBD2,TGTGCCAGCAGTCCCGGAATAGCGGGGGGGAATGAGCAGTTCTTC,CASSPGIAGGNEQFF
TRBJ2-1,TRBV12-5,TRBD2,TGTGCTAGTGCCCCCTATGGCGGGGGATACAATGAGCAGTTCTTC,CASAPYGGGYNEQFF
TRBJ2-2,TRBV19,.,TGTGCCAGTAGTATAGGATTTCGGGACTTCACCGGGGAGCTGTTTTTT,CASSIGFRDFTGELFF
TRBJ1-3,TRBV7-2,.,TGTGCCAGCAGCTTCTACGGAAACACCATATATTTT,CASSFYGNTIYF
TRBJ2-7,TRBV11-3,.,TGTGCCAGCCGGAGACGGAGCTCCTACGAGCAGTACTTC,CASRRRSSYEQYF
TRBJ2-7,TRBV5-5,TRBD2,TGTGCCAGCACTAAGGGACTAGCGGTATACGAGCAGTACTTC,CASTKGLAVYEQYF
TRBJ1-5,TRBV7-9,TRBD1,TGTGCCAGCAGCCCCTCGACAGGGCTTAGCAATCAGCCCCAGCATTTT,CASSPSTGLSNQPQHF
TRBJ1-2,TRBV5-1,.,TGCGCCAGCAGCTTGGAGCCCGGGGGGCCCTACTATGGCTACACCTTC,CASSLEPGGPYYGYTF
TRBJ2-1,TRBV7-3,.,TGTGCCAGCAGCTTAACAGGGCCCGGGACCTACAATGAGCAGTTCTTC,CASSLTGPGTYNEQFF
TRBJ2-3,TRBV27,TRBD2,TGTGCCAGCGCCTCCCCGGGACTAGGGATCGATACGCAGTATTTT,CASASPGLGIDTQYF
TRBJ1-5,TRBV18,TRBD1,TGTGCCAGCTCCCCAGGGACAGCAGGCAATCAGCCCCAGCATTTT,CASSPGTAGNQPQHF
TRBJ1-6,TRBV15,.,TGTGCCACCAGCAGAGGCGCGCCGATCTATAATTCACCCCTCCACTTT,CATSRGAPIYNSPLHF
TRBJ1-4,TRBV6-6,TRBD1,TGTGCCAGCAGTTATGACAGGGGAGGCGAAAAACTGTTTTTT,CASSYDRGGEKLFF
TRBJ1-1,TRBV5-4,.,TGTGCCAGCAGCTTGGCCTTGAGCATAGCCACTGAAGCTTTCTTT,CASSLALSIATEAFF
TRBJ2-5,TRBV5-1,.,TGCGCCAGCAGCTTGGTGGCCCAAGAGACCCAGTACTTC,CASSLVAQETQYF
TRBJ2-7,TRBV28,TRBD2,TGTGCCAGCAGGGAGACTAGCGGGAGTCAATACGAGCAGTACTTC,CASRETSGSQYEQYF
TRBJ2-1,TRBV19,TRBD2,TGTGCCAGTAGTATAAGACTAGCGGGAGGGGTCCCCTACAATGAGCAGTTCTTC,CASSIRLAGGVPYNEQFF
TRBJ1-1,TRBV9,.,TGTGCCAGCAGCGTAGACGGGGACACTGAAGCTTTCTTT,CASSVDGDTEAFF
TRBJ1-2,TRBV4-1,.,TGCGCCAGCAGCCAGAGTACAGGGTATGGCTACACCTTC,CASSQSTGYGYTF
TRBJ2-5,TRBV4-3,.,TGCGCCAGCAGCCGGGCAGGGTATTTGGAGACCCAGTACTTC,CASSRAGYLETQYF
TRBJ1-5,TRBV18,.,TGTGCCAGCTCACCACAGGAAACAGGCTTTAATCAGCCCCAGCATTTT,CASSPQETGFNQPQHF
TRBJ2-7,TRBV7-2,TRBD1,TGTGCCAGCAGCTCGCCGGGACAGGGCAACTACGAGCAGTACTTC,CASSSPGQGNYEQYF
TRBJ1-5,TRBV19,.,TGTGCCAGTAGTACGGGGGACGTCCTTCAGCCCCAGCATTTT,CASSTGDVLQPQHF